The clone carrying this TCR beta chain was detected ten times or more. Germline CDR1 MDHEN, CDR2 SYDVKM. Trimming removed 9 bases from V and 7 bases from J, with 15 bases in between. This CDR3 is 12 amino acids long. The entry originates in a study of Graves' ophthalmopathy and Graves' hyperthyroidism. The sequenced template was RNA, covering the TCR beta CDR3 region. Second-round multiplex PCR came after a first-round RT-PCR that employed HTBI primers. Using its own MiXCR run on the multiplex PCR reads, TCRdb lists one record per CDR3 protein. The sample has 500,000 to 700,000 distinct CDR3 sequences; about a fifth are singletons.

This clonotype originated in a woman aged 18 to 35 with stable Graves' hyperthyroidism. Some clones in this sample may be carry-over from other donors' samples. The specimen was peripheral blood. The chain joins TRBV28 to TRBJ1-2, with no clear D. For the CDR3, the DNA is TGTGCCAGTGGGCGGGGAGAACGTGGCTACACCTTC. This codes for CASGRGERGYTF.